This record covers a single TCR beta chain. Its antigen is still unknown. The record originates from a study of CD8+CD57+ T cells in acquired aplastic anemia. Study details: Sorted cells (CD4+ and CD8+) yielded DNA amounts that averaged around 3.5 ug.

TCR beta VDJ combinations and CDR3 sequences were profiled from genomic DNA. TCRdb re-called the reads through MiXCR, storing one row per CDR3 protein. Of 89,000 or so distinct CDR3 sequences in the sample, approximately 73% are singletons; the top ten hold over 55%. CDR3 size: 14 residues. The germline V and J ends were trimmed by 4 bases and 7 bases, with 15 bases remaining between them. Germline CDR1 is SGDLS and CDR2 is YYNGEE. Sequencing involved patients with CD8+CD57+ cell expansion previously shown by flow cytometry. The study sampled blood from patients who had received no therapy. Notes on the study in general: Overlapping CD8+ CDR3 repertoires of patients and controls contained approximately 29 shared sequences. No significant patient-versus-control difference appeared in CD8+ Simpson's diversity.

The material sequenced was sorted CD4+, CD8+, or CD8+CD57+ T cells (not recorded which) from PBMCs. The TCR comes from a human donor with aplastic anemia. This chain uses TRBV9 with TRBJ2-1; a weak D match, TRBD2 (5 bases). CDR3 in amino acids: CASSRGGPENEQFF. The CDR3 nucleotides are TGTGCCAGCAGCCGGGGTGGACCCGAAAATGAGCAGTTCTTC.